The rows below give T cell receptor beta chains drawn from one sample of a study of T cells in localized non-small cell lung cancer. The table came from immunoSEQ multiplex PCR; TCRdb's copy has only in-frame clones and leaves some out. The sample carries a few thousand clones, approximately 29% recorded once. The specimen comprised normal lung tissue next to the tumor, sampled before any cancer treatment. The source of these receptors is a woman aged 40-75 years with stage II squamous cell lung carcinoma. CDR3s include the opening cysteine and the closing phenylalanine or tryptophan. Each record gives: J gene, V gene, D gene, clone size, CDR3 protein, CDR3 DNA. D genes are given only for firm matches. Some rows mark clone size as missing; the rest say once, few, many or name a class of expanded clone.

j_call: TRBJ2-1; v_call: TRBV6-8; d_call: TRBD1; clone_size: few; cdr3_aa: CASSSTGTGAEQFF; cdr3_nt: TGTGCCAGCAGTTCGACCGGGACAGGGGCCGAGCAGTTCTTC
j_call: TRBJ1-6; v_call: TRBV30; d_call: NA; clone_size: NA; cdr3_aa: CAWGDTYNSPLHF; cdr3_nt: TGTGCCTGGGGGGACACCTATAATTCACCCCTCCACTTT
j_call: TRBJ2-5; v_call: TRBV11-3; d_call: TRBD2; clone_size: NA; cdr3_aa: CASSSGLAGLETQYF; cdr3_nt: TGTGCCAGCAGTTCGGGACTAGCGGGACTGGAGACCCAGTACTTC
j_call: TRBJ2-5; v_call: TRBV11-3; d_call: NA; clone_size: few; cdr3_aa: CASSLPGIQETQYF; cdr3_nt: TGTGCCAGCAGCTTGCCGGGCATCCAAGAGACCCAGTACTTC
j_call: TRBJ2-7; v_call: TRBV6-8; d_call: NA; clone_size: NA; cdr3_aa: CASSFPQPLAASGEQYF; cdr3_nt: TGTGCCAGCAGTTTCCCGCAACCTCTCGCCGCCTCCGGTGAGCAGTACTTC
j_call: TRBJ1-5; v_call: TRBV30; d_call: NA; clone_size: NA; cdr3_aa: CAWGHPLTYSNQPQHF; cdr3_nt: TGTGCCTGGGGCCACCCCTTGACGTATAGCAATCAGCCCCAGCATTTT
j_call: TRBJ2-1; v_call: TRBV11-3; d_call: NA; clone_size: few; cdr3_aa: CASSFGLLGNEQFF; cdr3_nt: TGTGCCAGCAGCTTCGGACTACTGGGGAATGAGCAGTTCTTC
j_call: TRBJ2-3; v_call: TRBV10-2; d_call: TRBD2; clone_size: NA; cdr3_aa: CASSQARGSGGTDTQYF; cdr3_nt: TGCGCCAGCAGTCAAGCCCGGGGTAGCGGGGGTACAGATACGCAGTATTTT
j_call: TRBJ1-1; v_call: TRBV30; d_call: TRBD1; clone_size: large; cdr3_aa: CAWSVKGAGSQAFF; cdr3_nt: TGTGCCTGGAGTGTAAAGGGGGCAGGATCACAAGCTTTCTTT
j_call: TRBJ1-2; v_call: TRBV30; d_call: NA; clone_size: NA; cdr3_aa: CAWSVRSVRYGYTF; cdr3_nt: TGTGCCTGGAGTGTACGTTCTGTTCGATATGGCTACACCTTC
j_call: TRBJ2-5; v_call: TRBV11-3; d_call: NA; clone_size: NA; cdr3_aa: CASSRNCMTEETQYF; cdr3_nt: TGTGCCAGCAGCCGCAATTGTATGACCGAAGAGACCCAGTACTTC
j_call: TRBJ2-2; v_call: TRBV25-1; d_call: NA; clone_size: NA; cdr3_aa: CASSEYLSRGDTGELFF; cdr3_nt: TGTGCCAGCAGTGAATATTTAAGTAGAGGAGACACCGGGGAGCTGTTTTTT
j_call: TRBJ1-3; v_call: TRBV9; d_call: NA; clone_size: few; cdr3_aa: CASSVDGDSGNTIYF; cdr3_nt: TGTGCCAGCAGCGTAGACGGGGACTCTGGAAACACCATATATTTT
j_call: TRBJ1-1; v_call: TRBV29-1; d_call: TRBD1; clone_size: NA; cdr3_aa: CSVWDRVGTEAFF; cdr3_nt: TGCAGCGTCTGGGACAGGGTGGGCACTGAAGCTTTCTTT
j_call: TRBJ2-5; v_call: TRBV11-3; d_call: NA; clone_size: NA; cdr3_aa: CASSPPPSLETQYF; cdr3_nt: TGTGCCAGCAGCCCCCCGCCTAGTCTCGAGACCCAGTACTTC
j_call: TRBJ2-1; v_call: TRBV6-8; d_call: TRBD2; clone_size: NA; cdr3_aa: CATLPGRGYSYNEQFF; cdr3_nt: TGTGCCACCCTTCCTGGGAGGGGATACTCCTACAATGAGCAGTTCTTC
j_call: TRBJ1-1; v_call: TRBV29-1; d_call: NA; clone_size: few; cdr3_aa: CSVEMSGTRGEAFF; cdr3_nt: TGCAGCGTTGAGATGTCAGGGACCCGCGGTGAAGCTTTCTTT
j_call: TRBJ2-3; v_call: TRBV15; d_call: TRBD1; clone_size: NA; cdr3_aa: CASSLSAGTGTQYF; cdr3_nt: TGTGCCAGCAGCTTATCGGCGGGGACAGGGACGCAGTATTTT
j_call: TRBJ2-3; v_call: TRBV7-4; d_call: TRBD2; clone_size: few; cdr3_aa: CASSLTRASGITDTQYF; cdr3_nt: TGTGCCAGCAGCTTAACTCGGGCTAGCGGTATCACAGATACGCAGTATTTT
j_call: TRBJ2-6; v_call: TRBV18; d_call: TRBD2; clone_size: NA; cdr3_aa: CASSLGLAGISGANVLTF; cdr3_nt: TGTGCCAGCTCACTTGGACTAGCGGGGATCTCTGGGGCCAACGTCCTGACTTTC
j_call: TRBJ1-5; v_call: TRBV6-8; d_call: TRBD1; clone_size: few; cdr3_aa: CASSVGPRTGGTQPQHF; cdr3_nt: TGTGCCAGCAGCGTAGGTCCTCGGACAGGGGGTACTCAGCCCCAGCATTTT
j_call: TRBJ1-2; v_call: TRBV19; d_call: NA; clone_size: few; cdr3_aa: CASTHEAQGRLYGYTF; cdr3_nt: TGTGCCAGTACCCACGAAGCGCAGGGGAGACTCTATGGCTACACCTTC
j_call: TRBJ2-1; v_call: TRBV5-1; d_call: TRBD1; clone_size: few; cdr3_aa: CASSGVERTGYYNEQFF; cdr3_nt: TGCGCCAGCAGTGGTGTTGAGAGGACAGGGTACTACAATGAGCAGTTCTTC
j_call: TRBJ2-7; v_call: TRBV11-3; d_call: TRBD1; clone_size: medium-sized; cdr3_aa: CASSLEGGQGRIYEQYF; cdr3_nt: TGTGCCAGCAGCTTGGAAGGAGGACAGGGAAGAATCTACGAGCAGTACTTC
j_call: TRBJ2-3; v_call: TRBV28; d_call: TRBD2; clone_size: NA; cdr3_aa: CASTPPGLGGDTQYF; cdr3_nt: TGTGCCAGCACTCCGCCGGGACTAGGAGGTGATACGCAGTATTTT
j_call: TRBJ1-3; v_call: TRBV6-8; d_call: NA; clone_size: few; cdr3_aa: CASREVRSGNTIYF; cdr3_nt: TGTGCCAGCAGGGAAGTTCGCTCTGGAAACACCATATATTTT
j_call: TRBJ1-6; v_call: TRBV19; d_call: NA; clone_size: once; cdr3_aa: CASSLLGKENSPLHF; cdr3_nt: TGTGCCAGTAGCCTTCTTGGGAAGGAGAATTCACCCCTCCACTTT
j_call: TRBJ2-3; v_call: TRBV19; d_call: NA; clone_size: NA; cdr3_aa: CASSRAGGRTDTQYF; cdr3_nt: TGTGCCAGTAGTAGAGCAGGGGGGAGGACAGATACGCAGTATTTT
j_call: TRBJ1-1; v_call: TRBV12-5; d_call: NA; clone_size: few; cdr3_aa: CASNLREENTEAFF; cdr3_nt: TGTGCCAGCAACCTCAGGGAGGAGAACACTGAAGCTTTCTTT